The TCR beta chain described here comes from a study of cytomegalovirus exposure and HLA in healthy donors. Across the whole study: In terms of ancestry, the Caucasian-associated cluster contained about 81% of the roughly 400 genotyped donors. Regarding the study as a whole: Reports showed the classifier diagnosing cytomegalovirus status with high specificity and sensitivity. The only immune exposure information that was available was CMV serostatus. TCR beta V- and J-gene trimming was later associated with a missense DCLRE1C variant.

This clone was observed once. Its target is not known. The length of the CDR3 is 14 residues. Losses at the gene ends were 10 bases for V and 8 bases for J; bases not matched to a gene: 8. The germline V gene encodes CDR1 ENHRY and CDR2 SYGVKD. The PCR was carried out with 60 Vbeta primers and 13 Jbeta primers. TCRdb's copy holds only in-frame clones and misses some; the assay was immunoSEQ multiplex PCR. The sample has 150,000 or so clones, approximately 77% seen once. This sequence originates from a man aged 45-65 years in good health and CMV-seropositive. The chain employs TRBV10-3 and TRBJ2-2; 12 bases agree with TRBD1. The sample consisted of PBMCs. The CDR3 reads CATGQGAASGELFF. In nucleotides, the CDR3 is TGTGCCACGGGACAGGGGGCGGCATCGGGGGAGCTGTTTTTT.